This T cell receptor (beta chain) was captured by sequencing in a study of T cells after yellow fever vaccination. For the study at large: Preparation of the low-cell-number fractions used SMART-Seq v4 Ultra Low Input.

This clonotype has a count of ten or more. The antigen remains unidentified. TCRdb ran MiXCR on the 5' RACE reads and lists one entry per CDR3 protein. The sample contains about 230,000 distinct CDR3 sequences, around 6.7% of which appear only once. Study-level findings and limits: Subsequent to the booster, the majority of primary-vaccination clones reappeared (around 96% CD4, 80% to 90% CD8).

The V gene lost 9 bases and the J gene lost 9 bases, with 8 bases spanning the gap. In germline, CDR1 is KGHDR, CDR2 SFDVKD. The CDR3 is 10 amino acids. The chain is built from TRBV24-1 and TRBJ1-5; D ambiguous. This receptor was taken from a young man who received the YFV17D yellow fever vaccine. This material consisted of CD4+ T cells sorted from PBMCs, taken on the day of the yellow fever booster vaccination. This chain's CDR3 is CATGRMPQHF. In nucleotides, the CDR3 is TGTGCCACCGGCCGTATGCCCCAGCATTTT.